Listed here are 14 T cell receptor beta chains from one sample, sequenced in a study of blood T cell repertoires in COVID-19. Clones were read by immunoSEQ multiplex PCR, and TCRdb kept only the in-frame ones, dropping some. The sample includes approximately 280,000 clones, 85% seen only once; the top ten take roughly 2.5%. Material for sequencing was PBMCs or T cells enriched from blood (not recorded which). The receptors were sampled from a woman in her fifties or sixties who had recovered from COVID-19.

The chain combines TRBV5-1 with TRBJ2-7, with D maybe TRBD2 (6 bases). Germline CDR1 and CDR2: SGHRS and YFSETQ. The CDR3 length is 15 residues. V lost 2 bases and J 0 bases, leaving 12 bases between the germline ends. CDR3 coding DNA: TGCGCCAGCAGCTTCGATGTGGGGGGCTCCTACGAGCAGTACTTC. This encodes CASSFDVGGSYEQYF.

The genes are TRBV5-1 and TRBJ2-1; TRBD1 matches at 10 bases. The ends lost 3 bases at V and 8 bases at J; junction bases unmatched: 5. In germline, CDR1 is SGHRS, CDR2 YFSETQ. This CDR3 is 14 amino acids long. This CDR3 reads CASSWDRGGYEQFF. In nucleotides, the CDR3 is TGCGCCAGCAGCTGGGACAGGGGAGGGTATGAGCAGTTCTTC.

V and J are TRBV15 and TRBJ1-5; no clear D. This CDR3 has 14 residues. Trimming stripped 6 bases from V and 0 bases from J, with 9 bases between. Germline CDR1 reads LNHNV; CDR2 reads YYDKDF (reference sequence). The DNA of the CDR3 is TGTGCCACCAGTGCCGACTCTAGCAATCAGCCCCAGCATTTT. Protein sequence: CATSADSSNQPQHF.

The CDR3 here is CASSYTGQWETQYF. CDR3 DNA: TGTGCCAGCAGTTACACGGGACAGTGGGAGACCCAGTACTTC. This chain connects TRBV6-2 or TRBV6-3 to TRBJ2-5; 7 bases are a match to TRBD1. The CDR3 loop spans 14 amino acids. The germline V gene has CDR1 MNHEY and CDR2 SVGEGT. V gave up 2 bases and J gave up 5 bases; unmatched junction bases: 5.

The chain combines TRBV5-5 with TRBJ1-1, with unresolved D. The germline V gene encodes CDR1 SGHKS and CDR2 YYEKEE (reference sequence). The germline V and J ends were trimmed by 3 bases and 6 bases, with 12 bases remaining between them. This CDR3 is 13 amino acids long. The CDR3 DNA reads TGTGCCAGCAGCTCGCGCGGAACGGCTGAAGCTTTCTTT. Translating it yields CASSSRGTAEAFF.

This clone appeared many times. CDR3: CASSQVRRAEQYF. CDR3 DNA: TGTGCCAGCAGCCAAGTACGTCGAGCCGAGCAGTACTTC. This rearrangement joins TRBV3-1 (or the pseudogene TRBV3-2) to TRBJ2-7; D ambiguous. V was trimmed by 1 base and J by 6 bases, leaving 10 bases between them. Germline V CDR1 and CDR2: LGHDT, YNNKEL (reference sequence). The length of the CDR3 is 13 residues.

This clone was counted only a few times. This sequence joins TRBV4-3 and TRBJ1-2; unclear D gene. The germline V gene has CDR1 LGHNA and CDR2 YSLEER. This CDR3 has 16 residues. Trimming shortened V by 0 bases and J by 4 bases, and 15 bases separated the two germline ends. CDR3 coding DNA: TGCGCCAGCAGCCAAGAAAAGTCCACCAGGATCTATGGCTACACCTTC. Its translation: CASSQEKSTRIYGYTF.

The rearrangement links TRBV18 to TRBJ1-6; 7 bases agree with TRBD1. The ends lost 2 bases at V and 5 bases at J; junction bases unmatched: 6. CDR1 is KGHSH, CDR2 LQKENI, per germline. This CDR3 is 16 amino acids long. CDR3 amino acids: CASSPRQGGHNSPLHF. Written as DNA, the CDR3 is TGTGCCAGCTCACCAAGACAGGGCGGTCATAATTCACCCCTCCACTTT.

The chain uses TRBV6-6 and TRBJ1-1, with no clear D. This CDR3 comprises 12 residues. Per the germline V gene, CDR1 is MNHNY and CDR2 is SVGAGI (reference sequence). V gave up 6 bases and J gave up 3 bases, with 8 bases separating them. CDR3 DNA: TGTGCCAGCAGCCGGCGGGACACTGAAGCTTTCTTT. Encoded protein: CASSRRDTEAFF.

There are a few counts of this clone. The genes are TRBV19 and TRBJ1-2, with D perhaps TRBD1 (6 bases). Trimming left V 5 bases short and J 1 base short, with 14 bases between. The CDR3 has 15 residues. CDR1 is LNHDA and CDR2 is SQIVND in the germline V gene (reference sequence). CDR3 protein: CASSLQGSYNYGYTF. The CDR3 DNA reads as TGTGCCAGTAGTCTACAGGGATCGTATAACTATGGCTACACCTTC.

This clone was detected a few times. V and J are TRBV10-3 and TRBJ2-7; perhaps TRBD1 as D (5 bases). V lost 6 bases and J 0 bases, leaving 18 bases between the germline ends. CDR3 length: 16 amino acids. The germline gives CDR1 ENHRY, CDR2 SYGVKD. The CDR3 here is CAIRSTSTESSYEQYF. The DNA for the CDR3 is TGTGCCATCAGATCCACTTCGACAGAGAGCTCCTACGAGCAGTACTTC.

The V call is TRBV5-5, the J call TRBJ2-2; tentatively, D is TRBD2 (5 bases). Germline V lookup: CDR1 SGHKS, CDR2 YYEKEE (reference sequence). CDR3 size: 16 residues. Trimming stripped 2 bases from V and 0 bases from J, with 11 bases between. CDR3 in DNA: TGTGCCAGCAGCTTCCAAGACTATCCGAACACCGGGGAGCTGTTTTTT. Translation: CASSFQDYPNTGELFF.

The chain uses TRBV24-1 and TRBJ1-4, with D possibly TRBD1 on 6 matching bases. Germline assignment: CDR1 KGHDR and CDR2 SFDVKD. The CDR3 sequence is 14 residues long. V was shortened by 6 bases and J by 5 bases, with 12 bases between the two germline ends. CDR3 sequence reads: CATSTGRGNEKLFF. The CDR3 DNA reads TGTGCCACCAGTACAGGGAGAGGGAATGAAAAACTGTTTTTT.

V and J are TRBV30 and TRBJ1-2; possibly TRBD1 for D (6 bases). Germline V gene sequence: CDR1 GTSNPN, CDR2 SVGIG (reference sequence). The CDR3 runs to 13 residues. The V gene lost 3 bases and the J gene lost 4 bases, with 12 bases spanning the gap. CDR3 loop: CAWRQQGSYGYTF. CDR3 in DNA: TGTGCCTGGAGGCAACAGGGTTCCTATGGCTACACCTTC. The whole variable domain, remainder taken from reference TRBV30 and TRBJ1-2, is SQTIHQWPATLVQPVGSPLSLECTVEGTSNPNLYWYRQAAGRGLQLLFYSVGIGQISSEVPQNLSASRPQDRQFILSSKKLLLSDSGFYLCAWRQQGSYGYTFGSGTRLTVV.